This T cell receptor beta chain was documented in a study of blood T cell repertoires in COVID-19. Enrollees, about 18 to 90 years old, lived in 20 to 25 US areas. In this sample, this clone turned up once. Deletions cut 5 bases from V and 0 bases from J, with 11 bases between. CDR1 and CDR2 (germline): SNHLY, FYNNEI. This CDR3 contains 14 residues. Original methodology: The assay estimated nucleated cells by amplifying reference gene primers. Clones were read by immunoSEQ multiplex PCR, and TCRdb kept only the in-frame ones, dropping some. V, J and clone size reflect that table, while D and trimming were determined from the DNA. The sample comprises under 450,000 clones, roughly 92% of which are singletons, and 0.8% to 0.9% rests with the top ten.

Material: PBMCs or T cells enriched from blood (not recorded which). The TCR was taken from a woman aged 40 to 55 who had been exposed to COVID-19. The chain joins TRBV2 to TRBJ2-7, with D possibly matching TRBD1 (5 bases). CDR3 protein: CASSSDRYSYEQYF. CDR3 coding DNA: TGTGCCAGCAGTTCAGACAGATACTCCTACGAGCAGTACTTC.